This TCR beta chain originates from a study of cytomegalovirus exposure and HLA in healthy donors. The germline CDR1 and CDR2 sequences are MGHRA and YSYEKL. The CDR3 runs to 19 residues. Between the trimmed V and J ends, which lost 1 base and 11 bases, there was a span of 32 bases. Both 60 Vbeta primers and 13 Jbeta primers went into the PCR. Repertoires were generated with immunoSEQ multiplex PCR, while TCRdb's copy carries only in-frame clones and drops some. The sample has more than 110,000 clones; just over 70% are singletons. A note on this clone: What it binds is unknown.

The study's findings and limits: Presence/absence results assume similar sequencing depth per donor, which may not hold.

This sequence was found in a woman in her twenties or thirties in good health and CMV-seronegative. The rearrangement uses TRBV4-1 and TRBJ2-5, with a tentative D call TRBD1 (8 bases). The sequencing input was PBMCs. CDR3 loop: CASSQASNPEGQAAGEQYF. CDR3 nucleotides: TGCGCCAGCAGCCAAGCCTCAAACCCCGAGGGACAGGCGGCGGGGGAGCAGTACTTC.